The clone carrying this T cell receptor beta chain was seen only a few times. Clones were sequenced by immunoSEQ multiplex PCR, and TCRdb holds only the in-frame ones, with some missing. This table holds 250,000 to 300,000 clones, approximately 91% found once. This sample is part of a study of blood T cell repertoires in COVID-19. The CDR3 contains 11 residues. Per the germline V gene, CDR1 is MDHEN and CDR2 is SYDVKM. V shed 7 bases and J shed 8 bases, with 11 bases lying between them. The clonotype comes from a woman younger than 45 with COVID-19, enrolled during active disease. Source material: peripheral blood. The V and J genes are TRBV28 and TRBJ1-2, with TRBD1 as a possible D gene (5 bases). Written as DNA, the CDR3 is TGTGCCAGCAAAGAAAAGGGGGGCTACACCTTC. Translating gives CASKEKGGYTF.